One and the same sample provided the 2 T cell receptor beta chains below, sequenced in a study of monozygotic twins with inflammatory bowel disease. Reprocessing the 5' RACE reads, TCRdb reports a single entry for every CDR3 protein and omits DNA. The ten most abundant clones cover around 7.6% of a sample with some 190,000 distinct CDR3 sequences. Sequenced: blood. The source is a human donor with ulcerative colitis or Crohn's disease, or a healthy co-twin of an affected twin (not recorded which).

The chain recombines TRBV18 with TRBJ2-2; TCRdb designates TRBD1, a call that cannot be tested without DNA. Germline loops: CDR1 KGHSH, CDR2 LQKENI. This CDR3 is built from 15 residues. The CDR3 loop is CASSPDRRLTGELFF. Full variable domain (remainder filled in from reference TRBV18 and TRBJ2-2): NAGVMQNPRHLVRRRGQEARLRCSPMKGHSHVYWYRQLPEEGLKFMVYLQKENIIDESGMPKERFSAEFPKEGPSILRIQQVVRGDSAAYFCASSPDRRLTGELFFGEGSRLTVL.

The J gene is TRBJ2-4, the V gene TRBV11-1; TCRdb's D gene call, TRBD2, goes unchecked for lack of DNA. Per germline, CDR1 SGHAT and CDR2 FQDESV (reference sequence). CDR3 length equals 16 residues. Here the CDR3 reads CASSLSSSGRMSIQYF.